This T cell receptor (beta chain) stems from a study of control samples from healthy donors and cancer patients. Measured with immunoSEQ multiplex PCR; TCRdb has only the in-frame clones, and not every one. The sample has about 150,000 clones; just under 95% are singletons. This CDR3 is built from 12 residues. The V end was cut by 3 bases, the J end by 6 bases, with 9 bases between. Germline CDR1 and CDR2: LNHDA and SQIVND (reference sequence). With regard to this clone: The same CDR3 can be traced to other DNA sequences in this sample.

Sample: blood. The chain has TRBV19 and TRBJ2-7, with TRBD2 as a possible D gene (6 bases). This receptor was identified in a man between 40 and 49 years old in good health. CDR3 in DNA: TGTGCCAGTAGTATCGGGGGACGCGAGCAGTACTTC. Its protein is CASSIGGREQYF.